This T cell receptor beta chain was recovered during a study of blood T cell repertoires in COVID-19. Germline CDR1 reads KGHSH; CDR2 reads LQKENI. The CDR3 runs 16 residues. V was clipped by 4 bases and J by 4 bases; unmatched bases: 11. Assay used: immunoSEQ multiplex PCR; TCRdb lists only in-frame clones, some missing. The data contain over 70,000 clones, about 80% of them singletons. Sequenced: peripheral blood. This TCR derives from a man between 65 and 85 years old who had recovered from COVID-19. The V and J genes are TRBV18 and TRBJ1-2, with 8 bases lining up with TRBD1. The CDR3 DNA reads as TGTGCCAGCTCACAGGGACAGGATCGAGGGACCTATGGCTACACCTTC. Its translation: CASSQGQDRGTYGYTF.